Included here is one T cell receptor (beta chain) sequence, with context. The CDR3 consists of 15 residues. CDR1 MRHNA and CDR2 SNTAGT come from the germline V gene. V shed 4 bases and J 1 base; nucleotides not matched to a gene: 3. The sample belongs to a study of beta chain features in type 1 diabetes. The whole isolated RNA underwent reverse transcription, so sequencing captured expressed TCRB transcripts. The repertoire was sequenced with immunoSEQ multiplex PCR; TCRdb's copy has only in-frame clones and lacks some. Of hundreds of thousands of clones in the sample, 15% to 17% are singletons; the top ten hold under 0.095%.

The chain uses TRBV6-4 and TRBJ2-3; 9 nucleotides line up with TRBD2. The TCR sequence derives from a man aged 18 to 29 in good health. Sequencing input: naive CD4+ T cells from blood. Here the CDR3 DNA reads TGTGCCAGCAGTGTCGAGCGGGGGGGCACAGATACGCAGTATTTT. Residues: CASSVERGGTDTQYF.